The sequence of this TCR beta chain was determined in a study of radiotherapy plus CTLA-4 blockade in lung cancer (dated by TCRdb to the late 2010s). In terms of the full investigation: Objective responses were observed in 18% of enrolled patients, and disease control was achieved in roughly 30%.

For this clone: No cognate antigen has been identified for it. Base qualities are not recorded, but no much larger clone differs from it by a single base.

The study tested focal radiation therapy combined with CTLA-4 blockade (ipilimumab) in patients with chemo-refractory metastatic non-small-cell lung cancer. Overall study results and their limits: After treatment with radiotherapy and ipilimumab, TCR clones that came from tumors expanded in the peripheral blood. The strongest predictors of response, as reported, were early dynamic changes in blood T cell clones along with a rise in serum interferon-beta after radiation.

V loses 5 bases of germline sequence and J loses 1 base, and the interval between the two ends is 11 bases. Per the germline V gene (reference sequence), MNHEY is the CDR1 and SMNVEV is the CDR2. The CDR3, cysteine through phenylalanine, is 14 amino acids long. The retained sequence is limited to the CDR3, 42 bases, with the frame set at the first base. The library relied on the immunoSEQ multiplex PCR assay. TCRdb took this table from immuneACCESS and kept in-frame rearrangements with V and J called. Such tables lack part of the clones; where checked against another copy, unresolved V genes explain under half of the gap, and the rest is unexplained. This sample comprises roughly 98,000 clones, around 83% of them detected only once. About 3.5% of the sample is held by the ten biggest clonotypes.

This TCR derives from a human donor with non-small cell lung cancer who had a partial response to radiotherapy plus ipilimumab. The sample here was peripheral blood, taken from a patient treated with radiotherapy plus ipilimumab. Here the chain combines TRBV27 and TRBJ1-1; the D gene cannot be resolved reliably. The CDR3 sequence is CASSLRQSNTEAFF. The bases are TGTGCCAGCAGTCTCCGACAATCGAACACTGAAGCTTTCTTT.